The TCR beta chain described here comes from a study of T cell changes during pregnancy in multiple sclerosis. The table lists this clone with a count of one. Profiled with immunoSEQ multiplex PCR; TCRdb holds only in-frame clones, not every one. The table lists more than 20,000 clones, just under 95% of them singletons, with roughly 7.4% in the top ten. Germline V gene data show CDR1 as SEHNR and CDR2 as FQNEAQ (reference sequence). J gave up 4 bases and V 9 bases, and 7 bases lay outside the gene matches. This CDR3 has 14 residues. The sequence came from a female donor with multiple sclerosis, enrolled in a pregnancy study. This material consisted of CD8+ T cells from peripheral blood mononuclear cells, taken in the third trimester of pregnancy. The chain carries TRBV7-9 and TRBJ2-1; 9 bases are shared with TRBD2. CDR3 bases: TGTGCCAGTGCCCTAGCGGGGACGTACAATGAGCAGTTCTTC. Protein sequence: CASALAGTYNEQFF.